This TCR beta chain was obtained from a study of blood T cell repertoires in COVID-19. Study-wide context: Acute and convalescent COVID-19 samples came from the United States, Italy and Spain.

Residents of 24 US areas, aged roughly 18 to 90 years, made up the participants. Two negative PCRs, clearance, or symptom resolution characterized the recovered Cohort 3 donors. Germline trimming cut 1 base from V and 6 bases from J; bases unmatched to any gene: 11. The CDR3 spans 16 residues. Germline lookup yields CDR1 LGHNA and CDR2 YNFKEQ. Method: immunoSEQ multiplex PCR; TCRdb's copy keeps in-frame clones and lacks some. Here the sample spans 200,000 to 250,000 clones, 65% to 85% being singletons. The sequenced sample was PBMCs or T cells enriched from blood (not recorded which). This chain uses TRBV4-2 with TRBJ1-2, with 7 nucleotides matching TRBD1. The sequence came from a woman in her sixties who had recovered from COVID-19. The CDR3 reads CASSQGLGGATHGYTF. For the CDR3, the DNA is TGTGCCAGCAGCCAAGGCTTAGGGGGCGCTACCCATGGCTACACCTTC.